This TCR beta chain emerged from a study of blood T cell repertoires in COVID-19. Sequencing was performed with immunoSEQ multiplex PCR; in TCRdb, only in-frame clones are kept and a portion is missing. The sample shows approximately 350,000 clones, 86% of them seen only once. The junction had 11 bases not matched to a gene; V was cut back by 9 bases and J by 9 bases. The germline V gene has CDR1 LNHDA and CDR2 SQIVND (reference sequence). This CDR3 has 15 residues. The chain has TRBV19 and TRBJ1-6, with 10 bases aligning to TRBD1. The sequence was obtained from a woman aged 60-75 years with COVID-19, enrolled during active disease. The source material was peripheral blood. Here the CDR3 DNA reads TGTGCCAGCCATCATGGACAGGGGGTTGGTTCACCCCTCCACTTT. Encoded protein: CASHHGQGVGSPLHF.